This T cell receptor beta chain was profiled in a study of T cells expressing NK-cell markers. Looking at the study overall: Underlying the TCR beta repertoires were sorted CD3+CD56+NKG2C+, CD3+CD56+NKG2C- and CD3+CD56-NKG2C+ T cells. The eight sequenced donors comprised seven who were HCMV-seropositive and one who was seronegative. Study-wide points: It remained uncertain whether the expanded NKG2C+ T cell clones were specific for HCMV antigens.

Concerning this clonotype itself: Antigen unknown.

With UMIs, 5'RACE template switching was used to make TCR beta cDNA. TCRdb reanalyzed the 5' RACE reads, giving one entry per CDR3 protein sequence and no DNA. This table lists approximately 460,000 distinct CDR3 sequences. Germline CDR1 is MNHNS and CDR2 is SASEGT. The CDR3 is 13 amino acids. The source material was blood T cells: a sorted CD56 or NKG2C T cell subset, CD4+ or CD8+ T cells, or bulk PBMC T cells (not recorded which). The chain employs TRBV6-1 and TRBJ1-2; the TCRdb D gene call, TRBD1, has no DNA to confirm it. The receptor's source is a woman between 18 and 75 years old in good health. The CDR3 region is CASSLGQESRYTF.